These 12 T cell receptor beta chains were sequenced from one sample in a study of metastatic and nonmetastatic thyroid tumors. Every patient was untreated before thyroid surgery. MiXCR was used by TCRdb to re-call the PCR reads. The sample shows tens of thousands of clones, 12% of them seen only once. Sequencing was performed on blood. The receptors originated from a male donor with papillary thyroid cancer or a benign thyroid nodule (not recorded which). Some clones in this sample may be carry-over from other donors' samples.

This clone appeared many times. A read error may explain this, as a much larger clone is one base away. Other DNA sequences in the sample encode the same CDR3. The chain combines TRBV15 with TRBJ2-1; D is unclear. Germline V gene lookup returns CDR1 LNHNV and CDR2 YYDKDF (reference sequence). This CDR3 region has 12 residues. For the CDR3, the DNA is TGCGCCACCAGCAGAGATCGAGGTGAGCAGTTCTTC. Protein product: CATSRDRGEQFF.

There are many counts of this clone. This sequence joins TRBV7-9 and TRBJ1-3; no definite D call. This CDR3 contains 14 residues. V was cut by 5 bases and J by 4 bases, with 12 bases left in between. CDR1 is SEHNR, CDR2 FQNEAQ, per germline (reference sequence). CDR3 in amino acids: CASSQTVSGNTIYF. In DNA, the CDR3 is TGTGCCAGCAGCCAAACGGTCTCCGGAAACACCATATATTTT.

The chain is built from TRBV19 and TRBJ1-5; a possible D gene is TRBD1 (6 bases). CDR1 and CDR2 from the germline V gene are LNHDA and SQIVND (reference sequence). The CDR3 totals 16 residues. V was cut by 3 bases and J by 4 bases, with 16 bases left in between. CDR3 nucleotide sequence: TGTGCCAGTAGTATCGATACAGGGATGGAGAATCAGCCCCAGCATTTT. Translating gives CASSIDTGMENQPQHF.

This clone was counted at least ten times. The chain joins TRBV4-2 to TRBJ2-1, with 11 bases fitting TRBD2. The ends lost 4 bases at V and 6 bases at J; junction bases unmatched: 8. Germline V gene data show CDR1 as LGHNA and CDR2 as YNFKEQ. This CDR3 is built from 16 residues. The DNA for the CDR3 is TGTGCCAGCAGCCGGGACTTGGGACTAGCGGCCAATGAGCAGTTCTTC. Protein product: CASSRDLGLAANEQFF.

This clone has a count of ten or more. J is TRBJ1-1 and V is TRBV7-3, with TRBD1 identical over 7 bases. Germline CDR1 and CDR2: SGHTA and FQGTGA. The V and J ends lost 3 bases and 5 bases, in that order; junction bases with no gene match: 6. The CDR3 has 14 amino acids. Here the CDR3 reads CASSLAGGKTEAFF. The CDR3 DNA reads as TGTGCCAGCAGCTTGGCAGGGGGGAAGACTGAAGCTTTCTTT.

This clone appeared many times. The gene calls are TRBV15 and TRBJ2-3; 10 nucleotides line up with TRBD1. This CDR3 contains 14 residues. CDR1 and CDR2 from the germline V gene are LNHNV and YYDKDF (reference sequence). Trimming cost V 5 bases and J 3 bases; bases outside gene matches: 2. The CDR3 DNA sequence: TGTGCCACCAGCGGGACAGGGGAAACAGATACGCAGTATTTT. Amino acids: CATSGTGETDTQYF.

This clone ranks as medium-sized (0.01 to 0.1%). This chain uses TRBV28 with TRBJ2-7; the match to TRBD1 covers 7 bases. CDR1 and CDR2 from the germline V gene are MDHEN and SYDVKM. CDR3 length equals 14 residues. The V and J ends lost 6 bases and 0 bases, in that order; junction bases with no gene match: 5. The CDR3 is CASRSTGSSYEQYF. CDR3 sequence (DNA): TGTGCCAGCAGATCGACAGGGAGCTCCTACGAGCAGTACTTC.

The sample holds a few counts of this clone. The chain combines TRBV6-5 with TRBJ2-1; tentative D call: TRBD2 (5 bases). This CDR3 comprises 15 residues. The germline V gene encodes CDR1 MNHEY and CDR2 SVGAGI. V was trimmed by 1 base and J by 4 bases, leaving 11 bases between them. In DNA form, the CDR3 reads TGTGCCAGCAGTTACTTGCCAACGGGGTACAATGAGCAGTTCTTC. Translating gives CASSYLPTGYNEQFF.

V usage is TRBV28 and J usage is TRBJ1-2; 9 bases are shared with TRBD1. V gave up 4 bases and J gave up 8 bases; unmatched junction bases: 8. This CDR3 is 14 amino acids long. CDR1 is MDHEN, CDR2 SYDVKM, per germline. CDR3 sequence: CASSSQQGARGYTF. Here the CDR3 DNA reads TGTGCCAGCAGTTCTCAACAGGGGGCGCGAGGCTACACCTTC.

At least ten counts were recorded for this clone. The CDR3 sequence: CASSGQNTGELFF. In DNA form, the CDR3 reads TGTGCCAGCTCAGGACAGAACACCGGGGAGCTGTTTTTT. The chain links TRBV18 to TRBJ2-2, with D possibly matching TRBD1 (5 bases). CDR3 length equals 13 residues. The germline V gene has CDR1 KGHSH and CDR2 LQKENI. The V gene lost 5 bases and the J gene lost 1 base, with 5 bases spanning the gap. The whole variable domain, remainder taken from reference TRBV18 and TRBJ2-2, is NAGVMQNPRHLVRRRGQEARLRCSPMKGHSHVYWYRQLPEEGLKFMVYLQKENIIDESGMPKERFSAEFPKEGPSILRIQQVVRGDSAAYFCASSGQNTGELFFGEGSRLTVL.

Note on this clone: The CDR3 carries no conserved terminal phenylalanine or tryptophan, so it likely arises from a read error. This chain joins TRBV25-1 and TRBJ1-6; D is uncertain. CDR1 and CDR2 from the germline V gene are MGHDK and SYGVNS. V gave up 3 bases and J gave up 16 bases, with 10 bases separating them. The CDR3 has 11 amino acids. The CDR3: CASSDNRKLHL. As DNA, the CDR3 is TGTGCCAGCAGTGACAACCGAAAACTCCACCTT.

In its sample, this clone was seen many times. The genes are TRBV19 and TRBJ2-7; the match to TRBD2 covers 12 bases. In germline, CDR1 is LNHDA, CDR2 SQIVND (reference sequence). V lost 3 bases to trimming and J lost 5 bases; unmatched junction nucleotides: 5. This CDR3 is 15 amino acids long. The CDR3 DNA sequence: TGTGCCAGTAGTATCCTAGCGGGAGGGGTCCACGAGCAGTACTTC. Residues: CASSILAGGVHEQYF.